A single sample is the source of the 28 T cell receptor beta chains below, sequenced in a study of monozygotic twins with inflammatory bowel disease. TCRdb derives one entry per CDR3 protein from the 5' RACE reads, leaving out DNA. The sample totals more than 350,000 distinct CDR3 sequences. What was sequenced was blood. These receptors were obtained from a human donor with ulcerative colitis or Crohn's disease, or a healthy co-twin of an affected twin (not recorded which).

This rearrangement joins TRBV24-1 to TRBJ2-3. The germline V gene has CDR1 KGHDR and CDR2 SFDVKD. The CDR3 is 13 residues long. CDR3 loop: CATSARRTDTQYF.

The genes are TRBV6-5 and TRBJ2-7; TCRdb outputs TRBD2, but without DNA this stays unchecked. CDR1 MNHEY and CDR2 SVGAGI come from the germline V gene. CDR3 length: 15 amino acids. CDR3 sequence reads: CASSFSGRASYEQYF.

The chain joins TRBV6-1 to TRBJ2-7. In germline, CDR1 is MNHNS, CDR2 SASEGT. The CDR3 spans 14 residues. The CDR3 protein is CASSEGEGTYEQYF.

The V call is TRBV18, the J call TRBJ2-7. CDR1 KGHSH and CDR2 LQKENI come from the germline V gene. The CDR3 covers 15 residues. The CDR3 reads CASSPPLTENYEQYF.

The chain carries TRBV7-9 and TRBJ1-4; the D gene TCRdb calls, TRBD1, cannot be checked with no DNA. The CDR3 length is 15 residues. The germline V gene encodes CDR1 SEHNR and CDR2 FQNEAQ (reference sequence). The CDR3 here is CASSFEGGTNEKLFF.

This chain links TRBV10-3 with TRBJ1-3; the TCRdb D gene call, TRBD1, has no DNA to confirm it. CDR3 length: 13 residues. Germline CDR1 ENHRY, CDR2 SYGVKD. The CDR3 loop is CASSQGPGNTIYF.

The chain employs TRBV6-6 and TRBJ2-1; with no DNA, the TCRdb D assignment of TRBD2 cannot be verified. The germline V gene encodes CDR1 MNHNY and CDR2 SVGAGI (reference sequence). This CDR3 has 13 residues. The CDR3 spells CASSSRFPNEQFF.

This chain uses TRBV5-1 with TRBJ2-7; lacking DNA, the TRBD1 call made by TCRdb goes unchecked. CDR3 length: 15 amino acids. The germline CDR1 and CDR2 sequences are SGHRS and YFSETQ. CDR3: CASSLDPSGGGEQYF.

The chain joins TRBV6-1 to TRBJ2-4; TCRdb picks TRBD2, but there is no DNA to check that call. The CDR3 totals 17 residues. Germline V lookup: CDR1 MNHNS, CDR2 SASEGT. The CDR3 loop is CASPPGGPTLRPNIQYF.

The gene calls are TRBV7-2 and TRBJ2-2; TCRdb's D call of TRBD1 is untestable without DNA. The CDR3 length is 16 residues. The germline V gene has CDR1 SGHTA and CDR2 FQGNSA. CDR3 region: CASRTTGTGGTGELFF.

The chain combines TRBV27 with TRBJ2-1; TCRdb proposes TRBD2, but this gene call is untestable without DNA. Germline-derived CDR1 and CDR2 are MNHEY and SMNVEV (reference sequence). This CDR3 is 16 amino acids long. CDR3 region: CASSLMALAGYNEQFF.

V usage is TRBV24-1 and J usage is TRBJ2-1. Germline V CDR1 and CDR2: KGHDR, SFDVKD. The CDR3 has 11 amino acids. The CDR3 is CATSVGNEQFF.

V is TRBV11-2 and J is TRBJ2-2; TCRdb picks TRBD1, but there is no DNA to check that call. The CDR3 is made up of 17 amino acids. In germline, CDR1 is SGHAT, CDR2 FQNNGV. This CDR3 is CASSDLYAGKGAGELFF.

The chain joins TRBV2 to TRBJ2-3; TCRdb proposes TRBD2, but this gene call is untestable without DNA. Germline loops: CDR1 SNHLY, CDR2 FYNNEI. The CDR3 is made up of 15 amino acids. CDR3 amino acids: CASRLAGVPTDTQYF.

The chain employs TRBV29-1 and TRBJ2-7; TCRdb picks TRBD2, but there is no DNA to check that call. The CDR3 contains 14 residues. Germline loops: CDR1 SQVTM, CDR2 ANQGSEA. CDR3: CSVEEEGNSYEQYF.

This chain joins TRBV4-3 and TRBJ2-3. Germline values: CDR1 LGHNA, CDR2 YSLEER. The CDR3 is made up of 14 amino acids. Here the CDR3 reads CASSQDQGTDTQYF.

CDR3: CASSAGQGVNGYTF. The chain carries TRBV3-1 and TRBJ1-2; TCRdb gives TRBD1 as the D gene, but with no DNA this cannot be confirmed. This CDR3 has 14 residues. Per the germline V gene, CDR1 is LGHDT and CDR2 is YNNKEL (reference sequence).

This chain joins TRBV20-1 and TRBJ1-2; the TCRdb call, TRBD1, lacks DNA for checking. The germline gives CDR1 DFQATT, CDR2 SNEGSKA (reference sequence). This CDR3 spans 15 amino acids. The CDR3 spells CSAFDLRGTNYGYTF.

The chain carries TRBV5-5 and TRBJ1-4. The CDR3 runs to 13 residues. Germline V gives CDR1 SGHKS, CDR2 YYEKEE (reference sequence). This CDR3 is CASSLATHEKLFF. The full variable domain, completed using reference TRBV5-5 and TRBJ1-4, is DAGVTQSPTHLIKTRGQQVTLRCSPISGHKSVSWYQQVLGQGPQFIFQYYEKEERGRGNFPDRFSARQFPNYSSELNVNALLLGDSALYLCASSLATHEKLFFGSGTQLSVL.

The CDR3 loop is CSVEWKFEAFF. The chain couples TRBV29-1 to TRBJ1-1. The CDR3 has 11 amino acids. CDR1 and CDR2 (germline): SQVTM, ANQGSEA.

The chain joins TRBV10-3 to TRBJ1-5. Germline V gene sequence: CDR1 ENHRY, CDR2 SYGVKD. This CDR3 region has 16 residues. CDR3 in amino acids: CAISETGRGSNQPQHF.

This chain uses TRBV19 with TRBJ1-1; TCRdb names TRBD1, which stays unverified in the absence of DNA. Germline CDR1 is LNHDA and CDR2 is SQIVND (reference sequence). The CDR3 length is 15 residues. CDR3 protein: CASSSRDAQNTEAFF.

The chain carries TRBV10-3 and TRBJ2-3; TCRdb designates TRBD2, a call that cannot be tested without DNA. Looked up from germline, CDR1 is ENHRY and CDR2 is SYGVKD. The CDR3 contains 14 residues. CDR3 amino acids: CAISDGRYVDTQYF.

The CDR3 loop reads CASSEGTTQYF. The chain uses TRBV5-1 and TRBJ2-5; the TCRdb D gene call, TRBD2, has no DNA to confirm it. This CDR3 has 11 residues. Germline V CDR1 and CDR2: SGHRS, YFSETQ.

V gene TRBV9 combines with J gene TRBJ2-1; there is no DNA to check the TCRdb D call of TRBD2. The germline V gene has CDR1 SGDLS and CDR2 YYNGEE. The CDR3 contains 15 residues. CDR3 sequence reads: CASSVVALAVNEQFF.

CDR3 amino acids: CASTGGLDTGELFF. The chain is built from TRBV5-6 and TRBJ2-2; absent DNA, TCRdb's TRBD2 call cannot be checked. The germline gives CDR1 SGHDT, CDR2 YYEEEE. The CDR3 covers 14 residues.

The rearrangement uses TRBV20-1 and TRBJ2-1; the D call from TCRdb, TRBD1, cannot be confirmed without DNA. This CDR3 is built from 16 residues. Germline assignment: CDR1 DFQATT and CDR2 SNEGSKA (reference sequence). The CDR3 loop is CSARDPNGGPYNEQFF.

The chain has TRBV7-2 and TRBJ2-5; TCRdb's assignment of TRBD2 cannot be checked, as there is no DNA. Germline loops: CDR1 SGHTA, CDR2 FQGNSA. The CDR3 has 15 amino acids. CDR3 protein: CASSLAGGLEETQYF.